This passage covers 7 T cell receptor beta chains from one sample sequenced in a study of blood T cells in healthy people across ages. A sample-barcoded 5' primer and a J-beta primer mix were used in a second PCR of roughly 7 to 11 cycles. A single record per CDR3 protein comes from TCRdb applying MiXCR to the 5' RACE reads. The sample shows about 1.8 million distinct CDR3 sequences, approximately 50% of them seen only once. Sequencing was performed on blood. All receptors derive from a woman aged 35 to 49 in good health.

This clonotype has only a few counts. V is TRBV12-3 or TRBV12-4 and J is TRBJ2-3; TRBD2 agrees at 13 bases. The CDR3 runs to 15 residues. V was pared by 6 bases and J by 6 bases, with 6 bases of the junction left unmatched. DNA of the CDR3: TGTGCCAGCAGCCTGACTAGCGGGGGGTTTGATACGCAGTATTTT. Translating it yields CASSLTSGGFDTQYF.

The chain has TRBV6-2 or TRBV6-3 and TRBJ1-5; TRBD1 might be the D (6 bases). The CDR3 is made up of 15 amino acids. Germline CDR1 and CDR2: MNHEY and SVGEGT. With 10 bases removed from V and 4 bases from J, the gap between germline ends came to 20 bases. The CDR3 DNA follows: TGTGCCACGAAGAGACCTGGACAGACTAATCAGCCCCAGCATTTT. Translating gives CATKRPGQTNQPQHF.

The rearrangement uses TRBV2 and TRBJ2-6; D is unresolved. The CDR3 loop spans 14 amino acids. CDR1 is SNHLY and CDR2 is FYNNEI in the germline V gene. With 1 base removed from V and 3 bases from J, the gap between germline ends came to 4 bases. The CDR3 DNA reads TGTGCCAGCAGTGAAGAGATTGGGGCCAACGTCCTGACTTTC. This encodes CASSEEIGANVLTF.

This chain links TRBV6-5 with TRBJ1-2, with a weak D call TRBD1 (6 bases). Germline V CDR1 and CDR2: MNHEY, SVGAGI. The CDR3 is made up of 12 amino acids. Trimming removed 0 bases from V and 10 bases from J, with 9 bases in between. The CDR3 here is CASSYSTGPYTF. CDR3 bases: TGTGCCAGCAGTTACTCAACAGGGCCCTACACCTTC.

The CDR3 region is CASSPRGALNTEAFF. The CDR3 nucleotides read TGTGCCAGCAGTCCCCGGGGGGCGCTGAACACTGAAGCTTTCTTT. This sequence joins TRBV12-3 or TRBV12-4 and TRBJ1-1, with D possibly matching TRBD1 (6 bases). The length of the CDR3 is 15 residues. V was pared by 5 bases and J by 0 bases, with 13 bases between.

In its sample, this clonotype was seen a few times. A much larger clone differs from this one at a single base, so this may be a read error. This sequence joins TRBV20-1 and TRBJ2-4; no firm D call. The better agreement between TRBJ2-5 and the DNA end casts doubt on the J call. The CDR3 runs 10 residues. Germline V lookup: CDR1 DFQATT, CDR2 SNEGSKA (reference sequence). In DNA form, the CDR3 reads TGCAATGCTTGGAAAGAGACCCAGTACTTC. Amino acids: CNAWKETQYF.

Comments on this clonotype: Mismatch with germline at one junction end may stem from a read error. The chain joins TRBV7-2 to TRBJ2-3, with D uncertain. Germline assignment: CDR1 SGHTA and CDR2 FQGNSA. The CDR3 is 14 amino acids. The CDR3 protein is CASTLSPTTDTRYF. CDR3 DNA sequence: TGTGCCAGCACCCTATCCCCCACAACAGATACGCGGTATTTT.